This T cell receptor (beta chain) is drawn from a study of molecular identifiers for immune sequencing clone quantification. TCRdb itself ran the PCR reads through MiXCR, one entry per CDR3 protein. Among about 320,000 distinct CDR3 sequences listed, about a quarter were seen once. Comments on this clonotype: The antigen remains unidentified.

This CDR3 comprises 16 residues. The V end lost 6 bases, the J end lost 3 bases, and 20 bases lay between the germline ends. Per the germline V gene, CDR1 is SEHNR and CDR2 is FQNEAQ (reference sequence). Study conclusions and caveats: In naive cells, clones above 20 RNA copies held under 1% of molecules, whereas in effector cells they held over 98%.

Construction of naive CD8 libraries employed about 20,000 to 1,100,000 sorted cells together with 10%, 30% or 50% RNA. Sorting selected naive CD8 T cells with a CD8+CD4-CCR7+CD45RA+ phenotype. Material: naive CD8+ T cells from blood, with Jurkat cell RNA spiked in. The subset is: FACS-sorted CD8+CD4-CCR7+CD45RA+ naive T cells. This sequence joins TRBV7-9 and TRBJ1-2; D is ambiguous. The sequence derives from a human donor in good health. Some libraries in this study had Jurkat cell RNA spiked in. Written as DNA, the CDR3 is TGTGCCAGCAGTACTTCCGAACAGTCCTCCTACTATGGCTACACCTTC. This gives the protein CASSTSEQSSYYGYTF.